Each of the 14 T cell receptor beta chains below was sequenced from the same sample in a study of blood T cell repertoires in COVID-19. Clones were read by immunoSEQ multiplex PCR, and TCRdb kept only the in-frame ones, dropping some. This table has 220,000 or so clones, around 83% appearing once. Sequencing input: peripheral blood. The receptors derive from a woman in her forties or fifties with COVID-19, enrolled during active disease.

This chain's CDR3 is CASSTHQGATEKLFF. The CDR3 DNA is TGTGCCAGTAGTACCCACCAGGGGGCTACTGAAAAACTGTTTTTT. The chain combines TRBV19 with TRBJ1-4, with 8 bases matching TRBD1. CDR1 and CDR2 (germline): LNHDA, SQIVND (reference sequence). J gave up 7 bases and V 4 bases, and 8 bases lay outside the gene matches. This CDR3 contains 15 residues. Drawing the rest from reference TRBV19 and TRBJ1-4, the complete variable domain is DGGITQSPKYLFRKEGQNVTLSCEQNLNHDAMYWYRQDPGQGLRLIYYSQIVNDFQKGDIAEGYSVSREKKESFPLTVTSAQKNPTAFYLCASSTHQGATEKLFFGSGTQLSVL.

The genes are TRBV5-1 and TRBJ1-1, with 8 bases identical to TRBD1. This CDR3 has 14 residues. The junction had 3 bases not matched to a gene; V was cut back by 3 bases and J by 2 bases. Germline CDR1 SGHRS, CDR2 YFSETQ. The CDR3 region is CASSSQGGNTEAFF. The CDR3 coding sequence is TGCGCCAGCAGCTCACAGGGGGGAAACACTGAAGCTTTCTTT.

This clone was seen only once. CDR3 amino acids: CASSLRRISEDNEQFF. DNA for the CDR3: TGTGCCAGCAGCTTAAGAAGGATAAGTGAGGACAATGAGCAGTTCTTC. V usage is TRBV7-2 and J usage is TRBJ2-1; D not certain. The V gene's germline CDR1 is SGHTA and CDR2 FQGNSA. The CDR3 loop spans 16 amino acids. With 2 bases removed from V and 5 bases from J, the gap between germline ends came to 16 bases.

Here the CDR3 DNA reads TGTGCCAGCAGACAGGGGTTCTCCTACGAGCAGTACTTC. Protein sequence: CASRQGFSYEQYF. The chain recombines TRBV3-1 (or the pseudogene TRBV3-2) with TRBJ2-7; 7 positions match TRBD1. CDR1 and CDR2 from the germline V gene are LGHDT and YNNKEL (reference sequence). The CDR3 spans 13 residues. The junction had 2 bases not matched to a gene; V was cut back by 6 bases and J by 0 bases.

The rearrangement uses TRBV9 and TRBJ1-2; the D gene is possibly TRBD1 (5 bases). Germline V gene data show CDR1 as SGDLS and CDR2 as YYNGEE. Trimming took 3 bases from V and 8 from J, leaving 11 bases between them. The CDR3 spans 12 residues. DNA of the CDR3: TGTGCCAGCAGCGCTGCCGGGGGAGGCTACACCTTC. It yields the protein CASSAAGGGYTF.

The V gene is TRBV2, the J gene TRBJ1-4; 10 bases are shared with TRBD1. This CDR3 has 16 amino acids. Looked up from germline, CDR1 is SNHLY and CDR2 is FYNNEI. V gave up 2 bases and J gave up 8 bases; unmatched junction bases: 8. The CDR3 bases are TGTGCCAGCAGTGAAACAGGGGGACAGGGGCGAGAAAAACTGTTTTTT. This encodes CASSETGGQGREKLFF.

J is TRBJ1-5 and V is TRBV19, with 7 bases fitting TRBD1. Unmatched junction bases numbered 5, after V lost 6 bases and J lost 6 bases. Germline-derived CDR1 and CDR2 are LNHDA and SQIVND (reference sequence). CDR3 length: 13 amino acids. CDR3 amino acids: CASRAGGSQPQHF. The CDR3 coding sequence is TGTGCCAGTAGGGCAGGGGGTAGTCAGCCCCAGCATTTT.

The chain joins TRBV12-3 or TRBV12-4 to TRBJ2-1; D remains unclear. The V end lost 7 bases, the J end lost 8 bases, and 9 bases lay between the germline ends. This CDR3 is built from 11 residues. The CDR3 DNA follows: TGTGCCAGCAATAAGAACTATGAGCAGTTCTTC. Translated, it gives CASNKNYEQFF.

V gene TRBV21-1 combines with J gene TRBJ2-7; TRBD2 is taken as the D call from the table, unchecked against the DNA. TRBV21-1 is a documented pseudogene. The CDR3 covers 16 residues. CDR3 residues: CASSKPTRGRAYEQYV. The CDR3, as DNA: TGTGCCAGCAGCAAACCGACCCGCGGGAGAGCCTACGAGCAGTACGTC.

This chain joins TRBV3-1 (or the pseudogene TRBV3-2) and TRBJ2-7; TRBD2 is a possible D gene (6 bases). Germline CDR1 reads LGHDT; CDR2 reads YNNKEL (reference sequence). The ends were cut back, 4 bases at V and 2 bases at J, with 12 bases in the middle. The CDR3 has 14 amino acids. The CDR3, as DNA: TGTGCCAGCAGCCTCGGTGGCGGGACCTACGAGCAGTACTTC. Amino acid sequence: CASSLGGGTYEQYF.

As DNA, the CDR3 is TGCGCCAGCAGTTCAACAGGGGGCGGGAATGGCTACACCTTC. It encodes CASSSTGGGNGYTF. The chain uses TRBV4-1 and TRBJ1-2; 9 bases line up with TRBD1. Germline lookup yields CDR1 MGHRA and CDR2 YSYEKL. J gave up 6 bases and V 6 bases, and 8 bases lay outside the gene matches. This CDR3 region has 14 residues.

J is TRBJ1-6 and V is TRBV19; maybe TRBD1 (6 bases). V was trimmed by 5 bases and J by 9 bases, leaving 26 bases between them. Per germline, CDR1 LNHDA and CDR2 SQIVND (reference sequence). The CDR3 has 18 residues. CDR3 region: CASSRSTLQGEGSSPLHF. The CDR3 bases are TGTGCCAGTAGTCGTAGCACCCTACAGGGTGAAGGGAGTTCACCCCTCCACTTT.

This rearrangement joins TRBV2 to TRBJ2-7; 9 bases are a match to TRBD1. This CDR3 is 14 amino acids long. The germline CDR1 and CDR2 sequences are SNHLY and FYNNEI. The V segment lost 2 bases and the J segment 5 bases; nucleotides outside the gene matches: 4. CDR3 DNA: TGTGCCAGCAGTGAATACAGGGGGCTCGACGAGCAGTACGTC. Protein sequence: CASSEYRGLDEQYV.

The chain couples TRBV5-1 to TRBJ1-1; perhaps TRBD1 as D (5 bases). The CDR3 runs 15 residues. The germline V gene encodes CDR1 SGHRS and CDR2 YFSETQ. Trimming pared 2 bases from V and 0 bases from J, leaving 11 bases between. The CDR3 protein is CASSFTGGVNTEAFF. In DNA, the CDR3 is TGCGCCAGCAGCTTCACAGGAGGGGTGAACACTGAAGCTTTCTTT.